This T cell receptor beta chain was identified during a study of blood T cells in healthy people across ages. The second PCR ran roughly 6 to 12 cycles with a sample-barcoded 5' primer and J-beta primers. TCRdb re-derived calls from the 5' RACE reads in MiXCR, one entry per CDR3 protein. The sample holds 1.6 million or so distinct CDR3 sequences; approximately 32% are singletons and the top ten take approximately 11%. The CDR3 consists of 13 residues. The germline gives CDR1 SNHLY, CDR2 FYNNEI. V was clipped by 7 bases and J by 6 bases; unmatched bases: 7. Material: blood. The chain joins TRBV2 to TRBJ2-3; 7 bases agree with TRBD1. The source is a woman in her thirties in good health. CDR3 DNA sequence: TGTGCCAGCAACGACAGGGAAAGGGATACGCAGTATTTT. This sequence encodes CASNDRERDTQYF.